These 22 T cell receptor beta chains were sequenced from one sample in a study of blood T cell repertoires in COVID-19. Method: immunoSEQ multiplex PCR; TCRdb's copy keeps in-frame clones and lacks some. The table has fewer than 100,000 clones, over 70% seen once. Sequencing used peripheral blood. The receptors derive from a man aged 45-60 years with acute or convalescent COVID-19.

The chain combines TRBV14 with TRBJ1-2; possibly TRBD1 for D (6 bases). V was shortened by 2 bases and J by 4 bases, with 11 bases between the two germline ends. This CDR3 has 14 residues. Germline V gene data show CDR1 as SGHDN and CDR2 as FVKESK. In DNA form, the CDR3 reads TGTGCCAGCAGCCAACAGGGGCCGGTCTATGGCTACACCTTC. Translation: CASSQQGPVYGYTF.

The V call is TRBV20-1, the J call TRBJ1-4; D remains ambiguous. V was pared by 7 bases and J by 17 bases, with 17 bases between. Germline V gene data show CDR1 as DFQATT and CDR2 as SNEGSKA (reference sequence). The CDR3 spans 10 residues. The CDR3 sequence is CSVLDRERFF. The CDR3 DNA reads as TGCAGTGTGTTAGATAGGGAGCGCTTTTTT.

The rearrangement links TRBV18 to TRBJ1-2, with TRBD1 identical over 9 bases. V shed 1 base and J 4 bases; nucleotides not matched to a gene: 4. The CDR3 is 15 amino acids. CDR1 is KGHSH, CDR2 LQKENI, per germline. The CDR3 DNA is TGTGCCAGCTCACCACTACAGGGGGCTAGCTATGGCTACACCTTC. Its protein is CASSPLQGASYGYTF.

This clone was picked up a small number of times. The chain links TRBV28 to TRBJ1-1; 11 bases fit TRBD1. From germline, CDR1 is MDHEN and CDR2 SYDVKM. CDR3 length equals 15 residues. Trimming removed 2 bases from V and 5 bases from J; junction bases left unmatched: 4. This chain's CDR3 is CASSLTGQGGTEAFF. CDR3 nucleotides: TGTGCCAGCAGTTTAACGGGACAGGGGGGTACTGAAGCTTTCTTT.

The chain uses TRBV7-9 and TRBJ2-5, with TRBD2 identical over 11 bases. Germline V lookup: CDR1 SEHNR, CDR2 FQNEAQ (reference sequence). The V segment lost 4 bases and the J segment 1 base; nucleotides outside the gene matches: 5. CDR3 length: 16 amino acids. CDR3 nucleotides: TGTGCCAGCAGCTCGCCTAGCGGGAGGTCCCAAGAGACCCAGTACTTC. Protein product: CASSSPSGRSQETQYF.

In its sample, this clone was seen once. The V call is TRBV5-8, the J call TRBJ1-2, with D possibly being TRBD1 (6 bases). Germline V lookup: CDR1 SGHTS, CDR2 YDEGEE. The CDR3 spans 11 residues. V dropped 3 bases and J dropped 8 bases, with 8 bases sitting between them. Here the CDR3 reads CASSWTAGYTF. In DNA form, the CDR3 reads TGTGCCAGCAGCTGGACAGCCGGCTACACCTTC.

This clone was observed a handful of times. CDR3 nucleotides: TGTGCCAGCAGCTTAAACCCGACCCTCGCGAGGAACTATGGCTACACCTTC. Residues: CASSLNPTLARNYGYTF. The V gene is TRBV7-8, the J gene TRBJ1-2, with D unclear. CDR3 size: 17 residues. Between the trimmed V and J ends, which lost 2 bases and 2 bases, there was a span of 18 bases. Germline CDR1 reads SGHVS; CDR2 reads FQNEAQ. The whole variable domain, filled in from reference TRBV7-8 and TRBJ1-2, reads GAGVSQSPRYKVAKRGQDVALRCDPISGHVSLFWYQQALGQGPEFLTYFQNEAQLDKSGLPSDRFFAERPEGSVSTLKIQRTQQEDSAVYLCASSLNPTLARNYGYTFGSGTRLTVV.

V usage is TRBV19 and J usage is TRBJ1-5, with D possibly matching TRBD1 (6 bases). Trimming stripped 6 bases from V and 0 bases from J, with 15 bases between. In germline, CDR1 is LNHDA, CDR2 SQIVND (reference sequence). This CDR3 comprises 16 residues. DNA for the CDR3: TGTGCCAGTAGGCTGACAGGAGGAGATAGCAATCAGCCCCAGCATTTT. Translation gives CASRLTGGDSNQPQHF. The full variable domain, rest sourced from reference TRBV19 and TRBJ1-5, is DGGITQSPKYLFRKEGQNVTLSCEQNLNHDAMYWYRQDPGQGLRLIYYSQIVNDFQKGDIAEGYSVSREKKESFPLTVTSAQKNPTAFYLCASRLTGGDSNQPQHFGDGTRLSIL.

The chain has TRBV19 and TRBJ2-7; 9 bases line up with TRBD2. In germline, CDR1 is LNHDA, CDR2 SQIVND (reference sequence). CDR3 size: 15 residues. V lost 6 bases to trimming and J lost 0 bases; unmatched junction nucleotides: 6. The CDR3 DNA is TGTGCCAGTAGATTGGGAGCGGGGGGCTCCTACGAGCAGTACTTC. This codes for CASRLGAGGSYEQYF.

The J gene is TRBJ1-1, the V gene TRBV7-9, with a possible D match to TRBD1 (6 bases). The germline gives CDR1 SEHNR, CDR2 FQNEAQ (reference sequence). V lost 5 bases and J 2 bases, leaving 12 bases between the germline ends. The CDR3 extends over 14 amino acids. The CDR3 spells CASSVTGSNTEAFF. CDR3 bases: TGTGCCAGCAGCGTGACAGGTTCTAACACTGAAGCTTTCTTT.

In DNA form, the CDR3 reads TGTGCCACCAGTGACCCGGGACAGATGAATCAGCCCCAGCATTTT. This translates into CATSDPGQMNQPQHF. The V call is TRBV24-1, the J call TRBJ1-5; 7 bases align to TRBD1. J gave up 4 bases and V 4 bases, and 6 bases lay outside the gene matches. Per the germline V gene, CDR1 is KGHDR and CDR2 is SFDVKD. This CDR3 is 15 amino acids long.

This sequence joins TRBV27 and TRBJ1-1, with 8 bases lining up with TRBD1. Trimming at V came to 2 bases and at J to 7 bases, leaving 9 bases not matched to a gene. The CDR3 consists of 15 residues. Germline V lookup: CDR1 MNHEY, CDR2 SMNVEV (reference sequence). The CDR3 sequence is CASSLGQGAGDEAFF. In nucleotides, the CDR3 is TGTGCCAGCAGTTTAGGGCAGGGGGCCGGGGATGAAGCTTTCTTT.

V usage is TRBV15 and J usage is TRBJ1-5; possibly TRBD1 for D (5 bases). The CDR3 covers 14 residues. Per the germline V gene, CDR1 is LNHNV and CDR2 is YYDKDF (reference sequence). Trimming pared 3 bases from V and 4 bases from J, leaving 10 bases between. The CDR3 here is CATSRDKGNQPQHF. DNA of the CDR3: TGTGCCACCAGCAGGGATAAGGGGAATCAGCCCCAGCATTTT.

The J gene is TRBJ2-3, the V gene TRBV6-1, with a possible D match to TRBD2 (5 bases). The CDR3 is made up of 17 amino acids. From germline, CDR1 is MNHNS and CDR2 SASEGT. Trimming cost V 2 bases and J 2 bases, with 17 bases left between them. CDR3 DNA sequence: TGTGCCAGCAGTGAATGGAGGACCCGGACCGTCACAGATACGCAGTATTTT. It is translated as CASSEWRTRTVTDTQYF.

This chain connects TRBV20-1 to TRBJ1-4; D call uncertain. CDR1 DFQATT and CDR2 SNEGSKA come from the germline V gene (reference sequence). This CDR3 comprises 13 residues. Between the trimmed V and J ends, which lost 3 bases and 4 bases, there was a span of 9 bases. CDR3 protein: CSASRTVNEKLFF. CDR3 DNA: TGCAGTGCTAGTCGAACAGTTAATGAAAAACTGTTTTTT.

This clone was seen a handful of times. The CDR3 DNA sequence: TGTGCCAGCAGCGCACAGGCCACAGGGGGCGCTTTTGGTGTGGTTATGGCCGGGGAGCTGTTTTTT. As protein: CASSAQATGGAFGVVMAGELFF. The chain carries TRBV7-8 and TRBJ2-2; 9 bases line up with TRBD1. CDR1 SGHVS and CDR2 FQNEAQ come from the germline V gene. This CDR3 is built from 22 residues. With 5 bases clipped from V and 6 bases from J, the junction kept 28 bases outside the gene matches.

The rearrangement uses TRBV7-2 and TRBJ1-2, with TRBD1 matching 9 bases. J lost 10 bases, V lost 6 bases, and 9 bases had no gene match. Germline loops: CDR1 SGHTA, CDR2 FQGNSA. The length of the CDR3 is 13 residues. This CDR3 is CASRIRDRAFYTF. DNA for the CDR3: TGTGCCAGCAGGATCCGGGACAGGGCCTTCTACACCTTC.

V is TRBV7-2 and J is TRBJ2-3; 13 nucleotides match TRBD2. The J segment lost 6 bases and the V segment lost 3 bases, leaving 6 bases of the junction unmatched. The CDR3 consists of 16 residues. Germline V lookup: CDR1 SGHTA, CDR2 FQGNSA. CDR3 nucleotide sequence: TGTGCCAGCAGCTTCGGACTAGCGGGAGACCCCGATACGCAGTATTTT. It translates to CASSFGLAGDPDTQYF.

J is TRBJ1-1 and V is TRBV7-2; no reliable D call. Germline CDR1 and CDR2: SGHTA and FQGNSA. V lost 3 bases and J lost 5, with 16 bases in between. The CDR3 sequence is 15 residues long. The CDR3, as DNA: TGTGCCAGCAGCTTCGGAGGCACCGGCAGGACTGAAGCTTTCTTT. Its protein is CASSFGGTGRTEAFF.

The V and J genes are TRBV6-1 and TRBJ2-7; possible D gene TRBD1, 6 bases. Trimming removed 3 bases from V and 1 base from J, with 7 bases in between. CDR3 length: 13 amino acids. Germline-derived CDR1 and CDR2 are MNHNS and SASEGT. The CDR3 loop is CASSDRGSYEQYF. In DNA, the CDR3 is TGTGCCAGCAGTGACAGGGGATCCTACGAGCAGTACTTC.

For the CDR3, the DNA is TGTGCCAGCAGTCGACGGGACAGGGGGTCCACCGGGGAGCTGTTTTTT. It translates to CASSRRDRGSTGELFF. V usage is TRBV6-6 and J usage is TRBJ2-2; TRBD1 agrees at 11 bases. Germline lookup yields CDR1 MNHNY and CDR2 SVGAGI (reference sequence). Losses at the gene ends were 5 bases for V and 4 bases for J; bases not matched to a gene: 6. CDR3 size: 16 residues.

The J gene is TRBJ1-6, the V gene TRBV3-1 (or the pseudogene TRBV3-2); 9 bases agree with TRBD1. Germline V gives CDR1 LGHDT, CDR2 YNNKEL (reference sequence). J gave up 9 bases and V 4 bases, and 4 bases lay outside the gene matches. This CDR3 has 14 residues. The CDR3 spells CASSLQDRGSPLHF. The DNA for the CDR3 is TGTGCCAGCAGCCTCCAGGACAGGGGTTCACCCCTCCACTTT.